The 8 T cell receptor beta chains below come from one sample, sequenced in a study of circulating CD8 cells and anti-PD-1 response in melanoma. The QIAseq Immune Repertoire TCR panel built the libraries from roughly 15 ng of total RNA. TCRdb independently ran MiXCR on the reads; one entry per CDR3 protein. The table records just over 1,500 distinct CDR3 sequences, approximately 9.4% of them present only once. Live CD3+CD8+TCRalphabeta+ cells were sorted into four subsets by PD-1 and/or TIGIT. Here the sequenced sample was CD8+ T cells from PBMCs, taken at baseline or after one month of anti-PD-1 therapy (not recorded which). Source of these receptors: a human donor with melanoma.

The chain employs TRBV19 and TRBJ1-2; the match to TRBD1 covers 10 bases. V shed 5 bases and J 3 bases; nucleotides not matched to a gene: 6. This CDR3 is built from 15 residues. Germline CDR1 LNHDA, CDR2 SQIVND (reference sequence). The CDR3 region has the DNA TGTGCCAGTAGTGCGACAGGGGGCTGGGACTATGGCTACACCTTC. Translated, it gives CASSATGGWDYGYTF. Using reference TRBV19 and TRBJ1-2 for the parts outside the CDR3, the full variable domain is DGGITQSPKYLFRKEGQNVTLSCEQNLNHDAMYWYRQDPGQGLRLIYYSQIVNDFQKGDIAEGYSVSREKKESFPLTVTSAQKNPTAFYLCASSATGGWDYGYTFGSGTRLTVV.

The CDR3: CASSHGYEQYF. The CDR3 region has the DNA TGTGCCAGTAGTCACGGCTACGAGCAGTACTTC. The gene calls are TRBV19 and TRBJ2-7; D is undetermined. The CDR3 spans 11 residues. The V gene lost 5 bases and the J gene lost 3 bases, with 5 bases spanning the gap. Looked up from germline, CDR1 is LNHDA and CDR2 is SQIVND (reference sequence).

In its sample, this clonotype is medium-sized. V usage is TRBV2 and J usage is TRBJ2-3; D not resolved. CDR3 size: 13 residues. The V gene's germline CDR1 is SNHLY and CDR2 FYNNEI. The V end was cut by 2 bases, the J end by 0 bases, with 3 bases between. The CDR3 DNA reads TGTGCCAGCAGTGAATGGAGCACAGATACGCAGTATTTT. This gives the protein CASSEWSTDTQYF.

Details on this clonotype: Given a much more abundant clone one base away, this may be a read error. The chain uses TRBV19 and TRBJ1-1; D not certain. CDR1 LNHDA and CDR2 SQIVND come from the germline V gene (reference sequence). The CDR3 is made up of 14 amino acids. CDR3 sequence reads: CTSSNAGANTEAFF. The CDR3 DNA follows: TGTACCAGTAGTAATGCGGGCGCCAACACTGAAGCTTTCTTT.

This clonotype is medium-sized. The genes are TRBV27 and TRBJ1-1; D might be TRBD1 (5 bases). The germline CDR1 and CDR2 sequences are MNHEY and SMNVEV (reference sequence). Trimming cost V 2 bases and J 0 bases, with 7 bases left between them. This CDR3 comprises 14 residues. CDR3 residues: CASSLDRLNTEAFF. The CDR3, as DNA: TGTGCCAGCAGTTTAGACAGACTGAACACTGAAGCTTTCTTT.

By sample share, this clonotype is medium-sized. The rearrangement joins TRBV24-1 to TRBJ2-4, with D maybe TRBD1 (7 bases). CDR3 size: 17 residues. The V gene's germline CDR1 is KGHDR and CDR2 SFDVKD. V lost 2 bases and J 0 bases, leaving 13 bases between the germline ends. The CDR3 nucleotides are TGTGCCACCAGTGATTGCGGGACAGTTAGAGCCAAAAACATTCAGTACTTC. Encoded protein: CATSDCGTVRAKNIQYF.

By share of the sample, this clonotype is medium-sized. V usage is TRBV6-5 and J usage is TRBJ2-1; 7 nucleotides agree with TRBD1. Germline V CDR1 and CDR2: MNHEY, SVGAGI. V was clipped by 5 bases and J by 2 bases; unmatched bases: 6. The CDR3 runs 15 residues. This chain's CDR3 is CASSLQGSPYNEQFF. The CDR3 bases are TGTGCCAGCAGTCTACAGGGGTCGCCCTACAATGAGCAGTTCTTC.

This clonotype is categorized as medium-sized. As DNA, the CDR3 is TGTGCCAGCAGCTTAGGTTCAGATACGCAGTATTTT. It specifies CASSLGSDTQYF. The genes are TRBV13 and TRBJ2-3; D unclear. This CDR3 has 12 residues. Germline lookup yields CDR1 PRHDT and CDR2 FYEKMQ (reference sequence). V was cut by 0 bases and J by 4 bases, with 2 bases left in between.